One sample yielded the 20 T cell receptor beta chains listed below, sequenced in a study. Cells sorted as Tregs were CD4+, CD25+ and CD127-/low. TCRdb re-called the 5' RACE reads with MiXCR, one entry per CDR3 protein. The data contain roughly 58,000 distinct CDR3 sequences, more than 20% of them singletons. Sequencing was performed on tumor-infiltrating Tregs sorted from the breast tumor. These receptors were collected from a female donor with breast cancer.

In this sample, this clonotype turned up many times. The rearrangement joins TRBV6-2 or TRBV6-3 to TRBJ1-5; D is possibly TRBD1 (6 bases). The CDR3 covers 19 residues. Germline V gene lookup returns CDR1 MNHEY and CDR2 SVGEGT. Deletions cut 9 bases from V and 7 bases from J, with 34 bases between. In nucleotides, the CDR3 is TGTGCCAGTAGGGGCTCACCCCCCCGGGACACCTACGCGGGCCAGCCCCAGCATTTT. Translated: CASRGSPPRDTYAGQPQHF.

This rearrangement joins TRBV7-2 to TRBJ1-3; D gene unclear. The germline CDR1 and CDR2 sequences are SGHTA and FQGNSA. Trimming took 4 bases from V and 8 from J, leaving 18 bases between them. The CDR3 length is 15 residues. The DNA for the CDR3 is TGTGCCAGCAGCTCGAGATGGTCTGGAGGCGACACCATATATTTT. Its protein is CASSSRWSGGDTIYF.

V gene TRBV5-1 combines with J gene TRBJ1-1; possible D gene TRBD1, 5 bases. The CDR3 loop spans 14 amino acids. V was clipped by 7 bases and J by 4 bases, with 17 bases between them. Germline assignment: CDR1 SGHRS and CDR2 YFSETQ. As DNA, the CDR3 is TGCGCCAGCCAGAGCACCACAGGTTCCACTGAAGCTTTCTTT. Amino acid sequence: CASQSTTGSTEAFF.

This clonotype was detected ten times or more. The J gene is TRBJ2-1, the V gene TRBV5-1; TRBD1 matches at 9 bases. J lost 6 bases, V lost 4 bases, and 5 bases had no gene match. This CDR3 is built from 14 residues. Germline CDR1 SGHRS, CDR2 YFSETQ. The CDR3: CASSGGDRANEQFF. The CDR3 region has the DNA TGCGCCAGCAGCGGGGGGGACAGGGCCAATGAGCAGTTCTTC.

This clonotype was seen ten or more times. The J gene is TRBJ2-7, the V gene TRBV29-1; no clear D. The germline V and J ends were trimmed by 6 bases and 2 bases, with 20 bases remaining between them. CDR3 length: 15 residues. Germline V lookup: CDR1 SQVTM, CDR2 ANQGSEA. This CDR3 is CSVNLPGRSPYEQYF. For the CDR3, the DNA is TGCAGCGTGAACCTCCCAGGAAGGAGTCCCTACGAGCAGTACTTC.

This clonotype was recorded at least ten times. Here the CDR3 DNA reads TGTGCCAGCAGCTTTCTTCTTATGGGGAATCAGCCCCAGCATTTT. Protein sequence: CASSFLLMGNQPQHF. This sequence joins TRBV7-2 and TRBJ1-5; no firm D call. The CDR3 contains 15 residues. The V gene lost 3 bases and the J gene lost 4 bases, with 13 bases spanning the gap. Germline CDR1 reads SGHTA; CDR2 reads FQGNSA.

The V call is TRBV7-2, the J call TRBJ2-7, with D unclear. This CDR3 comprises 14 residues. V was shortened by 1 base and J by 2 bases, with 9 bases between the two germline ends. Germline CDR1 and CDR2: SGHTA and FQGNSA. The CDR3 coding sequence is TGTGCCAGCAGCTTAGGGGTCCGGACCTACGAGCAGTACTTC. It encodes CASSLGVRTYEQYF.

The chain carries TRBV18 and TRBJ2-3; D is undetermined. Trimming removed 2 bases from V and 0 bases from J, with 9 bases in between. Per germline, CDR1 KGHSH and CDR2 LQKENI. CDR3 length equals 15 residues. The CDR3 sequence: CASSPVTMSTDTQYF. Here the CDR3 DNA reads TGTGCCAGCTCACCAGTCACGATGAGCACAGATACGCAGTATTTT.

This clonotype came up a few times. The chain's CDR3 is CASSLGTGDQETQYF. The CDR3, as DNA: TGTGCCAGCAGCCTAGGGACAGGGGACCAAGAGACCCAGTACTTC. The rearrangement links TRBV11-2 to TRBJ2-5; the match to TRBD1 covers 10 bases. V shed 5 bases and J 0 bases; nucleotides not matched to a gene: 3. Looked up from germline, CDR1 is SGHAT and CDR2 is FQNNGV. The CDR3 is made up of 15 amino acids.

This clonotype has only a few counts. The CDR3 protein is CASSDWYGDEKLFF. CDR3 coding DNA: TGTGCCAGCAGTGATTGGTATGGGGACGAAAAACTGTTTTTT. The chain joins TRBV6-1 to TRBJ1-4; TRBD1 might be the D (5 bases). Germline V gene sequence: CDR1 MNHNS, CDR2 SASEGT. The ends were cut back, 3 bases at V and 8 bases at J, with 13 bases in the middle. This CDR3 comprises 14 residues.

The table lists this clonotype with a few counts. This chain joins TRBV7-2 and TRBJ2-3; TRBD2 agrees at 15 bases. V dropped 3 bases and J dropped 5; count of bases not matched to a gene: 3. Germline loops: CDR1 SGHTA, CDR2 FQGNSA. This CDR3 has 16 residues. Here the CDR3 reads CASSFGLAGGLDTQYF. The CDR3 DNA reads TGTGCCAGCAGCTTCGGACTAGCGGGGGGGCTAGATACGCAGTATTTT.

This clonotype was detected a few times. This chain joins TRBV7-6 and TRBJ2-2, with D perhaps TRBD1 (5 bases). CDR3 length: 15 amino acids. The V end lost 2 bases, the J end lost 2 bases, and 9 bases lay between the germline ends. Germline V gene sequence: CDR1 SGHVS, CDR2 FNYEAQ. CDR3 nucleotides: TGTGCCAGCAGCTTATTAGACAGCAACACCGGGGAGCTGTTTTTT. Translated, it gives CASSLLDSNTGELFF.

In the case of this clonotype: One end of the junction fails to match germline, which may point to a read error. The chain's CDR3 is CASRGTGGAGFTF. Here the CDR3 DNA reads TGTGCCAGCAGAGGGACAGGGGGCGCTGGCTTCACCTTC. The chain couples TRBV7-9 to TRBJ1-2; 12 bases match TRBD1. Germline V gene sequence: CDR1 SEHNR, CDR2 FQNEAQ (reference sequence). This CDR3 is 13 amino acids long.

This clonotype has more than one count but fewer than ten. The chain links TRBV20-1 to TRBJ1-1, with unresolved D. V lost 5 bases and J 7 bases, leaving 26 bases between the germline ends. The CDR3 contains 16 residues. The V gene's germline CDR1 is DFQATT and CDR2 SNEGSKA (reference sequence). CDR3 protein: CSAGRPTPALKIEAFF. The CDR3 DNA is TGCAGTGCTGGAAGGCCAACTCCGGCCCTGAAAATTGAAGCTTTCTTT.

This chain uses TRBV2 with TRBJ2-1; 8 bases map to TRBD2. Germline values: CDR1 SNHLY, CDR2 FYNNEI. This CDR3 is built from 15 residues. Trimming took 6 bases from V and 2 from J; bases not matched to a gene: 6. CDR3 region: CASSPSGSTYNEQFF. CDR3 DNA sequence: TGTGCCAGCAGCCCCAGCGGGAGCACCTACAATGAGCAGTTCTTC. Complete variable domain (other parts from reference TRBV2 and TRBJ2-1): EPEVTQTPSHQVTQMGQEVILRCVPISNHLYFYWYRQILGQKVEFLVSFYNNEISEKSEIFDDQFSVERPDGSNFTLKIRSTKLEDSAMYFCASSPSGSTYNEQFFGPGTRLTVL.

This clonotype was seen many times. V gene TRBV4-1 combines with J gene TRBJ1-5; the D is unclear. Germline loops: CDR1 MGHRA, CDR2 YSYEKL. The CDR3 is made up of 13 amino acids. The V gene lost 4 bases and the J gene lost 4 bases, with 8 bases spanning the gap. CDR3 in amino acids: CASSRWRNQPQHF. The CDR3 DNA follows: TGCGCCAGCAGCCGATGGAGAAATCAGCCCCAGCATTTT.

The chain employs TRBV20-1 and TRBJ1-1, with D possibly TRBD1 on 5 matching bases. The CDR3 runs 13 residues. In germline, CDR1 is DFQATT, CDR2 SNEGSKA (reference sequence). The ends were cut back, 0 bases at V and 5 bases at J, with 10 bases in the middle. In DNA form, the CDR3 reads TGCAGTGCTAGAGATCCACGGGGGACTGAAGCTTTCTTT. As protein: CSARDPRGTEAFF.

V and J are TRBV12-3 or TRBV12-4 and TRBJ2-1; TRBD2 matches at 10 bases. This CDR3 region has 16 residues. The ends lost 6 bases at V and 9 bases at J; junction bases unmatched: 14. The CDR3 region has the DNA TGTGCCAGCAGACGTCCTAGCGGGAGCTCGGTTAGTGAGCAGTTCTTC. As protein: CASRRPSGSSVSEQFF.

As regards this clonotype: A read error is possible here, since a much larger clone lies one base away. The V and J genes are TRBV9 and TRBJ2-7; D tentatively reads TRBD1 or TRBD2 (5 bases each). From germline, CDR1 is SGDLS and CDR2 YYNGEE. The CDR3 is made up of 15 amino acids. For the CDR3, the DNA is TGTGCCAGCAGCGTAGCGCCAGCTGGGACCTACGAGCAGTGCTTC. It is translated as CASSVAPAGTYEQCF.

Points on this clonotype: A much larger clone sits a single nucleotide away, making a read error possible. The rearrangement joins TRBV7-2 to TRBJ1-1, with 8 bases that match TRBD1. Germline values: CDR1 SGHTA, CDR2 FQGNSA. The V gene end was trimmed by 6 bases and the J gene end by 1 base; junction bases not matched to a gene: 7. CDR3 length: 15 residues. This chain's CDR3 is CASRVNGQGNTEAFF. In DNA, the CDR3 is TGTGCCAGCAGAGTGAATGGACAGGGGAACACTGAAGCTTTCTTT.